Shown below are 19 T cell receptor beta chains from a single sample sequenced in a study of T cell responses to AZD1222 COVID-19 vaccine. The protocol was immunoSEQ multiplex PCR, while the TCRdb copy is restricted to in-frame clones and leaves out a portion. In the table there are about 86,000 clones, approximately 88% of which are singletons. The sequences come from peripheral blood, collected on day 0 of AZD1222 vaccination. The receptor set was obtained from an adult in good health.

The rearrangement joins TRBV7-9 to TRBJ1-2; TRBD1 matches 8 bases. The CDR3 has 15 amino acids. Germline loops: CDR1 SEHNR, CDR2 FQNEAQ (reference sequence). With 3 bases clipped from V and 2 bases from J, the junction kept 5 bases outside the gene matches. The CDR3 DNA reads TGTGCCAGCAGCTTCACCGGGACAGGCAACTATGGCTACACCTTC. It codes for CASSFTGTGNYGYTF. The full variable domain, with the rest looked up from reference TRBV7-9 and TRBJ1-2, is DTGVSQNPRHKITKRGQNVTFRCDPISEHNRLYWYRQTLGQGPEFLTYFQNEAQLEKSRLLSDRFSAERPKGSFSTLEIQRTEQGDSAMYLCASSFTGTGNYGYTFGSGTRLTVV.

The CDR3 nucleotides are TGTGCCAGCAGCCCCCTAGCGGAGAGCTCCTACAATGAGCAGTTCTTC. Protein product: CASSPLAESSYNEQFF. The chain couples TRBV7-6 to TRBJ2-1; 7 bases match TRBD2. The CDR3 is 16 residues long. Germline CDR1 SGHVS, CDR2 FNYEAQ. The trim removed 5 bases at V and 0 bases at J, leaving 7 bases unmatched.

CDR3 coding DNA: TGTGCCAGCTCACCAAGATCCAGGGTTGACGATGGCTACACCTTC. It yields the protein CASSPRSRVDDGYTF. The rearrangement joins TRBV18 to TRBJ1-2, with D perhaps matching TRBD1 (5 bases). The CDR3 is 15 residues long. The V end was cut by 2 bases, the J end by 6 bases, with 16 bases between. Germline V CDR1 and CDR2: KGHSH, LQKENI.

J is TRBJ1-3 and V is TRBV19, with D maybe TRBD1 (6 bases). This CDR3 contains 14 residues. Trimming removed 6 bases from V and 8 bases from J, with 17 bases in between. Germline CDR1 is LNHDA and CDR2 is SQIVND (reference sequence). CDR3 nucleotides: TGTGCCAGTAGCTTACCTAACAGGGTGGACACCATATATTTT. Amino acid sequence: CASSLPNRVDTIYF.

This rearrangement joins TRBV27 to TRBJ2-2; TRBD2 might be the D (6 bases). Trimming took off 7 bases at V and 1 base at J, with 10 bases between the two ends. The CDR3 is 14 amino acids. The germline V gene encodes CDR1 MNHEY and CDR2 SMNVEV (reference sequence). CDR3 region: CASKAGRNTGELFF. The CDR3 region has the DNA TGTGCCAGCAAGGCGGGGAGGAACACCGGGGAGCTGTTTTTT.

The chain employs TRBV6-6 and TRBJ1-1, with 8 bases fitting TRBD1. The CDR3 has 15 amino acids. V was pared by 6 bases and J by 4 bases, with 10 bases of the junction left unmatched. Germline CDR1 reads MNHNY; CDR2 reads SVGAGI (reference sequence). For the CDR3, the DNA is TGTGCCAGCAGCCCTATTGACAGGGGAAGCACTGAAGCTTTCTTT. Protein: CASSPIDRGSTEAFF.

This chain uses TRBV11-3 with TRBJ2-6; D gene ambiguous. V lost 5 bases to trimming and J lost 4 bases, with 9 bases between them. This CDR3 has 14 amino acids. CDR1 and CDR2 (germline): SGHNT, YENEEA. CDR3 DNA sequence: TGTGCCAGCAGCCAAAGTCGAGGGGCCAACGTCCTGACTTTC. It codes for CASSQSRGANVLTF.

This clone was picked up a small number of times. The chain recombines TRBV2 with TRBJ1-6; D is uncertain. CDR3 length: 14 amino acids. Germline CDR1 SNHLY, CDR2 FYNNEI. V lost 7 bases to trimming and J lost 4 bases, with 11 bases between them. The CDR3 spells CASNSPSYNSPLHF. In nucleotides, the CDR3 is TGTGCCAGCAATAGCCCTTCTTATAATTCACCCCTCCACTTT. The full variable domain, with the rest looked up from reference TRBV2 and TRBJ1-6, is EPEVTQTPSHQVTQMGQEVILRCVPISNHLYFYWYRQILGQKVEFLVSFYNNEISEKSEIFDDQFSVERPDGSNFTLKIRSTKLEDSAMYFCASNSPSYNSPLHFGNGTRLTVT.

There are a few counts of this clone. The CDR3 loop is CSASFAWGTGKVHNEQFF. CDR3 DNA: TGCAGTGCTAGTTTTGCCTGGGGGACAGGGAAGGTGCACAATGAGCAGTTCTTC. This chain connects TRBV20-1 to TRBJ2-1; 9 positions agree with TRBD1. The CDR3 is made up of 18 amino acids. With 3 bases clipped from V and 5 bases from J, the junction kept 17 bases outside the gene matches. The germline gives CDR1 DFQATT, CDR2 SNEGSKA (reference sequence).

The chain uses TRBV21-1 and TRBJ2-7; whether TRBD2, the table's D call, matches the DNA was not checked. TRBV21-1 is a recognized pseudogene. The CDR3 runs 14 residues. The DNA for the CDR3 is TGTGCCAGCAGCCTCCGTCCGGGGGAACACGAGCAGTACTTC. It codes for CASSLRPGEHEQYF.

J is TRBJ1-1 and V is TRBV30; D call uncertain. Per the germline V gene, CDR1 is GTSNPN and CDR2 is SVGIG (reference sequence). This CDR3 has 11 amino acids. The CDR3 DNA reads as TGTTCGTCGGATCAGAACACTGAAGCTTTCTTT. It codes for CSSDQNTEAFF.

The CDR3 region has the DNA TGTGCCAGCAGTGTGGGATCAGGAAACTATGGCTACACCTTC. Protein product: CASSVGSGNYGYTF. The chain couples TRBV28 to TRBJ1-2; the D is unclear. Trimming cost V 5 bases and J 2 bases, with 12 bases left between them. There are 14 residues in the CDR3. The germline V gene has CDR1 MDHEN and CDR2 SYDVKM.

This chain joins TRBV28 and TRBJ2-7; TRBD1 agrees at 9 bases. This CDR3 comprises 13 residues. Germline CDR1 reads MDHEN; CDR2 reads SYDVKM. Trimming removed 4 bases from V and 6 bases from J; junction bases left unmatched: 4. CDR3 residues: CASSSGTGSEQYF. In DNA form, the CDR3 reads TGTGCCAGCAGTTCCGGGACAGGGAGCGAGCAGTACTTC.

This sequence joins TRBV12-3 or TRBV12-4 and TRBJ1-1; tentative D call: TRBD1 (5 bases). V shed 7 bases and J shed 1 base, with 10 bases lying between them. The CDR3 contains 13 residues. The DNA for the CDR3 is TGTGCCAGCAAACTGGGGACGAACACTGAAGCTTTCTTT. Translated, it gives CASKLGTNTEAFF.

This clone has only one observation. This chain joins TRBV29-1 and TRBJ2-7, with 9 bases lining up with TRBD2. Germline-derived CDR1 and CDR2 are SQVTM and ANQGSEA. CDR3 length equals 14 residues. Trimming at V came to 5 bases and at J to 1 base, leaving 6 bases not matched to a gene. CDR3 residues: CSVRASGKSYEQYF. The CDR3, as DNA: TGCAGCGTTCGGGCTAGCGGGAAGTCCTACGAGCAGTACTTC.

The J gene is TRBJ1-2, the V gene TRBV6-2 or TRBV6-3, with D uncertain. From germline, CDR1 is MNHEY and CDR2 SVGEGT. V gave up 2 bases and J gave up 1 base, with 5 bases separating them. This CDR3 has 13 amino acids. The CDR3 sequence: CASSYGLNYGYTF. DNA of the CDR3: TGTGCCAGCAGTTACGGACTTAACTATGGCTACACCTTC.

This clone was observed a single time. Its ends do not fully match the called genes, so a read error is possible. Written as DNA, the CDR3 is TGCGCCAGCAGCTTGAGCGGGAGCGCGTACAGTGAGCAGTTCTTC. Its translation: CASSLSGSAYSEQFF. The V call is TRBV5-1, the J call TRBJ2-1; 8 bases line up with TRBD2. This CDR3 region has 15 residues. Germline CDR1 SGHRS, CDR2 YFSETQ.

V and J are TRBV5-4 and TRBJ1-1; no clear D. The ends were cut back, 5 bases at V and 5 bases at J, with 16 bases in the middle. The CDR3 is made up of 14 amino acids. Germline V gene sequence: CDR1 SGHNT, CDR2 YYREEE (reference sequence). The CDR3 sequence: CASSPTIGSTEAFF. CDR3 nucleotide sequence: TGTGCCAGCAGTCCAACGATAGGGTCTACTGAAGCTTTCTTT.

The chain couples TRBV28 to TRBJ1-2, with 8 bases fitting TRBD1. The CDR3 covers 12 residues. The ends lost 10 bases at V and 8 bases at J; junction bases unmatched: 9. Germline-derived CDR1 and CDR2 are MDHEN and SYDVKM. The CDR3 protein is CAILTGAEGYTF. The CDR3 bases are TGTGCCATCCTGACAGGGGCGGAAGGCTACACCTTC.